This entry lists 27 T cell receptor beta chains sequenced from one sample in a study of blood T cell repertoires in COVID-19. Repertoires were generated with immunoSEQ multiplex PCR, while TCRdb's copy carries only in-frame clones and drops some. The sample records about 120,000 clones, 87% being singletons. The sequenced sample was peripheral blood. The receptor set was obtained from an older woman with acute or convalescent COVID-19.

The rearrangement joins TRBV2 to TRBJ1-2; D not resolved. This CDR3 is 13 amino acids long. The V gene's germline CDR1 is SNHLY and CDR2 FYNNEI. V was cut by 7 bases and J by 8 bases, with 17 bases left in between. The CDR3 here is CASNERRALGYTF. The CDR3 DNA reads TGTGCCAGCAACGAACGGAGGGCGTTAGGCTACACCTTC. The whole variable domain, filled in from reference TRBV2 and TRBJ1-2, reads EPEVTQTPSHQVTQMGQEVILRCVPISNHLYFYWYRQILGQKVEFLVSFYNNEISEKSEIFDDQFSVERPDGSNFTLKIRSTKLEDSAMYFCASNERRALGYTFGSGTRLTVV.

Only a few counts were recorded for this clone. The rearrangement uses TRBV19 and TRBJ2-3; 10 bases are a match to TRBD1. Germline-derived CDR1 and CDR2 are LNHDA and SQIVND (reference sequence). The CDR3 consists of 15 residues. The J segment lost 3 bases and the V segment lost 5 bases, leaving 5 bases of the junction unmatched. CDR3 nucleotides: TGTGCCAGTAGTTTCCGGACAGGGGGAACAGATACGCAGTATTTT. It translates to CASSFRTGGTDTQYF.

The chain has TRBV5-4 and TRBJ1-5, with D hard to call. CDR1 SGHNT and CDR2 YYREEE come from the germline V gene (reference sequence). The V end lost 4 bases, the J end lost 1 base, and 9 bases lay between the germline ends. The CDR3 sequence is 14 residues long. The DNA for the CDR3 is TGTGCCAGCAGCCCAGACGGGAGCAATCAGCCCCAGCATTTT. Residues: CASSPDGSNQPQHF.

This clone was seen a few times. The chain combines TRBV28 with TRBJ2-3, with 8 bases that match TRBD1. Germline V gene lookup returns CDR1 MDHEN and CDR2 SYDVKM. The ends lost 4 bases at V and 2 bases at J; junction bases unmatched: 8. This CDR3 comprises 16 residues. In DNA form, the CDR3 reads TGTGCCAGCAGTTCCCAACAGGGGGTGAACACAGATACGCAGTATTTT. Translation gives CASSSQQGVNTDTQYF. The full variable domain, with the rest looked up from reference TRBV28 and TRBJ2-3, is DVKVTQSSRYLVKRTGEKVFLECVQDMDHENMFWYRQDPGLGLRLIYFSYDVKMKEKGDIPEGYSVSREKKERFSLILESASTNQTSMYLCASSSQQGVNTDTQYFGPGTRLTVL.

The count of this clone is one. V and J are TRBV6-4 and TRBJ1-2, with 8 bases matching TRBD1. V lost 6 bases, J lost 4 bases, and 10 bases stayed unmatched. The germline CDR1 and CDR2 sequences are MRHNA and SNTAGT. This CDR3 comprises 15 residues. CDR3 residues: CASSPDREVGYGYTF. The DNA for the CDR3 is TGTGCCAGCAGCCCGGACAGGGAGGTTGGCTATGGCTACACCTTC.

Written as DNA, the CDR3 is TGCGCCAGCAGCGCCGGTGGGGCCAACGTCCTGACTTTC. Protein: CASSAGGANVLTF. This chain joins TRBV5-1 and TRBJ2-6; D not certain. V dropped 4 bases and J dropped 3 bases, with 5 bases sitting between them. The CDR3 is 13 residues long. Germline V gives CDR1 SGHRS, CDR2 YFSETQ.

This sequence joins TRBV5-1 and TRBJ1-1, with TRBD1 matching over 8 bases. Trimming took 4 bases from V and 3 from J; bases not matched to a gene: 5. This CDR3 contains 14 residues. Looked up from germline, CDR1 is SGHRS and CDR2 is YFSETQ. The CDR3 DNA sequence: TGCGCCAGCAGCACTGGACAGGGACACACTGAAGCTTTCTTT. It codes for CASSTGQGHTEAFF.

The J gene is TRBJ2-2, the V gene TRBV12-3 or TRBV12-4; 9 positions match TRBD1. The CDR3 spans 13 residues. The junction had 3 bases not matched to a gene; V was cut back by 6 bases and J by 7 bases. The CDR3 is CASRQGASGELFF. The CDR3 DNA reads as TGTGCCAGCAGACAGGGGGCTAGCGGGGAGCTGTTTTTT.

This clone was seen more than once but under ten times. The chain is built from TRBV5-1 and TRBJ2-1, with 7 positions matching TRBD2. Germline V gene data show CDR1 as SGHRS and CDR2 as YFSETQ. The CDR3 is 13 amino acids. Trimming cost V 3 bases and J 6 bases; bases outside gene matches: 3. CDR3 loop: CASSSPGGNEQFF. The CDR3 DNA follows: TGCGCCAGCAGCTCCCCGGGGGGCAATGAGCAGTTCTTC.

CDR3 nucleotide sequence: TGTGCCAGCAGTACCGGGACAACTAGCACAGATACGCAGTATTTT. Translated: CASSTGTTSTDTQYF. This rearrangement joins TRBV28 to TRBJ2-3; weak D call: TRBD1 (6 bases). Germline V lookup: CDR1 MDHEN, CDR2 SYDVKM. The CDR3 is 15 amino acids. Between the trimmed V and J ends, which lost 5 bases and 0 bases, there was a span of 12 bases.

The V gene is TRBV12-3 or TRBV12-4, the J gene TRBJ2-7; tentatively, D is TRBD2 (5 bases). V lost 3 bases and J 5 bases, leaving 11 bases between the germline ends. The CDR3 length is 13 residues. This CDR3 is CASSFEGVDEQYF. Here the CDR3 DNA reads TGTGCCAGCAGTTTTGAGGGAGTTGACGAGCAGTACTTC.

CDR3 amino acids: CASMVGRRTNTEAFF. CDR3 coding DNA: TGTGCCAGTATGGTCGGGCGCAGGACAAACACTGAAGCTTTCTTT. V is TRBV19 and J is TRBJ1-1, with D possibly TRBD1 on 5 matching bases. V gave up 7 bases and J gave up 2 bases, with 17 bases separating them. Germline V gene lookup returns CDR1 LNHDA and CDR2 SQIVND (reference sequence). The CDR3 sequence is 15 residues long.

This clone is a singleton in its sample. J is TRBJ2-1 and V is TRBV5-4, with D possibly being TRBD1 (7 bases). This CDR3 contains 16 residues. V lost 4 bases to trimming and J lost 5 bases, with 19 bases between them. Germline loops: CDR1 SGHNT, CDR2 YYREEE (reference sequence). The DNA for the CDR3 is TGTGCCAGCAGCCGCGGGGTACAGGGGATCGACAATGAGCAGTTCTTC. This encodes CASSRGVQGIDNEQFF.

The chain joins TRBV15 to TRBJ1-6; 11 bases align to TRBD1. The CDR3 is 13 residues long. CDR1 is LNHNV and CDR2 is YYDKDF in the germline V gene (reference sequence). V lost 5 bases to trimming and J lost 11 bases; unmatched junction nucleotides: 2. For the CDR3, the DNA is TGTGCCACCAGCTGGGACAGGGGGACACCCCTCCACTTT. Its protein product is CATSWDRGTPLHF.

The V gene is TRBV4-2, the J gene TRBJ2-1, with TRBD2 matching 11 bases. V shed 3 bases and J 8 bases; nucleotides not matched to a gene: 15. This CDR3 spans 18 amino acids. The germline CDR1 and CDR2 sequences are LGHNA and YNFKEQ. The CDR3 here is CASSHAGLAGLGRDEQFF. The CDR3 region has the DNA TGTGCCAGCAGCCACGCCGGACTAGCGGGTCTTGGTAGGGATGAGCAGTTCTTC.

This clone has just one count. The V call is TRBV5-4, the J call TRBJ2-7; TRBD2 agrees at 8 bases. This CDR3 is 15 amino acids long. Germline CDR1 is SGHNT and CDR2 is YYREEE (reference sequence). The V segment lost 0 bases and the J segment 4 bases; nucleotides outside the gene matches: 6. CDR3 in amino acids: CASSLAGGAAYEQYF. DNA for the CDR3: TGTGCCAGCAGCTTGGCCGGGGGGGCGGCGTACGAGCAGTACTTC.

V gene TRBV19 combines with J gene TRBJ1-2; TRBD1 is a possible D gene (6 bases). Trimming removed 7 bases at V and 2 bases at J, with 17 bases between. There are 15 residues in the CDR3. The germline gives CDR1 LNHDA, CDR2 SQIVND (reference sequence). The CDR3, as DNA: TGTGCCAGTATTACTACGGCAGGGGAGAACTATGGCTACACCTTC. Amino acid sequence: CASITTAGENYGYTF. Looking up the rest from reference TRBV19 and TRBJ1-2 gives the full variable domain: DGGITQSPKYLFRKEGQNVTLSCEQNLNHDAMYWYRQDPGQGLRLIYYSQIVNDFQKGDIAEGYSVSREKKESFPLTVTSAQKNPTAFYLCASITTAGENYGYTFGSGTRLTVV.

V and J are TRBV5-6 and TRBJ1-2; perhaps TRBD1 as D (5 bases). The CDR3 consists of 14 residues. From germline, CDR1 is SGHDT and CDR2 YYEEEE. V lost 0 bases and J lost 4, with 10 bases in between. In DNA, the CDR3 is TGTGCCAGCAGCTTGGGACAGAGCATCTATGGCTACACCTTC. This translates into CASSLGQSIYGYTF.

This clone has more than one count but fewer than ten. The chain couples TRBV5-1 to TRBJ1-2; no clear D. Trimming removed 2 bases at V and 6 bases at J, with 8 bases between. Germline lookup yields CDR1 SGHRS and CDR2 YFSETQ. The CDR3 runs 12 residues. The CDR3 sequence: CASSFNTDGYTF. The CDR3 nucleotides read TGCGCCAGCAGCTTTAACACCGATGGCTACACCTTC.

The rearrangement links TRBV5-1 to TRBJ1-6; 8 positions agree with TRBD1. Trimming removed 5 bases from V and 7 bases from J; junction bases left unmatched: 5. Germline V gene sequence: CDR1 SGHRS, CDR2 YFSETQ. The CDR3 has 14 amino acids. The CDR3 loop reads CASRDRGENSPLHF. The CDR3 nucleotides read TGCGCCAGCAGAGACAGGGGCGAGAATTCACCCCTCCACTTT.

DNA of the CDR3: TGTGCCAGCAGTCTGGGCCCCGGCTACACCTTC. This translates into CASSLGPGYTF. V and J are TRBV12-3 or TRBV12-4 and TRBJ1-2; D is ambiguous. V was cut by 5 bases and J by 8 bases, with 9 bases left in between. The CDR3 totals 11 residues.

The V gene is TRBV29-1, the J gene TRBJ2-7; the D is unclear. CDR1 SQVTM and CDR2 ANQGSEA come from the germline V gene. The V gene lost 1 base and the J gene lost 1 base, with 5 bases spanning the gap. The CDR3 length is 12 residues. The CDR3 is CSVEGASYEQYF. CDR3 nucleotides: TGCAGCGTTGAAGGGGCATCCTACGAGCAGTACTTC.

The chain carries TRBV28 and TRBJ1-2; D gene ambiguous. CDR3 length: 13 residues. Trimming took off 5 bases at V and 8 bases at J, with 15 bases between the two ends. Germline values: CDR1 MDHEN, CDR2 SYDVKM. CDR3 nucleotides: TGTGCCAGCAGTCCTAGCCACTTGGGGGGCTACACCTTC. The encoded protein is CASSPSHLGGYTF.

The chain joins TRBV4-1 to TRBJ2-5; 10 nucleotides match TRBD2. CDR3 size: 16 residues. The germline CDR1 and CDR2 sequences are MGHRA and YSYEKL. V was clipped by 2 bases and J by 0 bases; unmatched bases: 3. CDR3 residues: CASSQSSGGYQETQYF. The CDR3 DNA follows: TGCGCCAGCAGCCAATCTAGCGGGGGTTACCAAGAGACCCAGTACTTC.

This clone was seen a few times. The chain is built from TRBV10-1 and TRBJ1-1, with D tentatively TRBD1 (5 bases). Germline CDR1 is WNHNN and CDR2 is SYGVQD (reference sequence). The CDR3 extends over 15 amino acids. Trimming shortened V by 0 bases and J by 0 bases, and 8 bases separated the two germline ends. DNA for the CDR3: TGCGCCAGCAGTGAGTCGATACAGGTGAACACTGAAGCTTTCTTT. Translating gives CASSESIQVNTEAFF.

V is TRBV7-8 and J is TRBJ1-1, with D uncertain. V lost 5 bases and J 0 bases, leaving 7 bases between the germline ends. CDR1 and CDR2 from the germline V gene are SGHVS and FQNEAQ. CDR3 length equals 13 residues. CDR3 in DNA: TGTGCCAGCAGCCCATCAGTGAACACTGAAGCTTTCTTT. It yields the protein CASSPSVNTEAFF.

This clone was observed a few times. The J gene is TRBJ1-5, the V gene TRBV6-5; 7 bases match TRBD1. Trimming took 2 bases from V and 6 from J; bases not matched to a gene: 4. The length of the CDR3 is 14 residues. Germline values: CDR1 MNHEY, CDR2 SVGAGI. Here the CDR3 reads CASSYRQGGQPQHF. CDR3 sequence (DNA): TGTGCCAGCAGTTACAGACAGGGTGGTCAGCCCCAGCATTTT.